Described below is a single TCR beta chain sequence and its context. As yet, its antigen is unknown. This sample stems from a study of cytomegalovirus exposure and HLA in healthy donors. General study points: Based on reports, TCR beta sequences accurately predicted HLA-A and HLA-B alleles for most subjects. Most TCR sequences were seen very rarely across donors, but some public TCRs occurred in many. As a later analysis showed, a missense DCLRE1C variant was linked to trimming of TCR beta V- and J-genes.

Germline lookup yields CDR1 LNHDA and CDR2 SQIVND (reference sequence). V shed 1 base and J shed 7 bases, with 5 bases lying between them. The CDR3 extends over 12 amino acids. PCR involved 60 Vbeta and 13 Jbeta primers. Data came from immunoSEQ multiplex PCR; TCRdb stores just in-frame clones and leaves some out. The sample holds under 200,000 clones, around 72% seen once. The sequence derives from a man aged 45-65 years in good health and CMV-seronegative. Sequenced: PBMCs. This rearrangement joins TRBV19 to TRBJ2-1; no definite D call. The CDR3 nucleotides are TGTGCCAGTAGTATAGCCGGGAATGAGCAGTTCTTC. This encodes CASSIAGNEQFF.